The following is a T cell receptor beta chain sequence with its context. The data were produced by immunoSEQ multiplex PCR, yet TCRdb's version contains in-frame clones alone and is incomplete. The sample consists of about 180,000 clones, 75% to 90% of them appearing once. The germline V gene encodes CDR1 SNHLY and CDR2 FYNNEI. The CDR3 runs 14 residues. The V and J ends lost 7 bases and 7 bases, in that order; junction bases with no gene match: 5. This entry is derived from a study of blood T cell repertoires in COVID-19. Study details: Sources were T cells, B-cell-depleted T cells, or PBMCs; the material itself was cDNA or gDNA.

Specimen: PBMCs or T cells enriched from blood (not recorded which). The TCR originated in a woman between 35 and 50 years old with acute COVID-19. This chain links TRBV2 with TRBJ1-6; 9 bases fit TRBD1. CDR3 loop: CASKTGTGNSPLHF. The CDR3 DNA is TGTGCCAGCAAAACCGGGACAGGGAATTCACCCCTCCACTTT.